Listed below are T cell receptor beta chains from one sample, sequenced in a study of regulatory T cells in long-lasting Graves disease. TCRdb redid the calling of the multiplex PCR reads with MiXCR, one entry per CDR3 protein. The sample records 500,000 to 700,000 distinct CDR3 sequences, around 30% being singletons. The specimen comprised peripheral blood mononuclear cells (PBMCs), sampled when the disease was refractory, from a patient treated with antithyroid drugs. These receptors came from a female donor with Graves disease. Each CDR3 is given with its conserved first and last residue. The D gene is left open where the match is weak. Not every row has a clone size; where given, it reads once, few, many or a size class.

v_gene: TRBV7-2; j_gene: TRBJ2-7; abundance: many; d_gene: NA; CDR3aa: CATSRIDAYEQYF; CDR3nt: TGTGCCACCTCCCGGATAGATGCCTACGAGCAGTACTTC
v_gene: TRBV5-1; j_gene: TRBJ2-2; abundance: NA; d_gene: NA; CDR3aa: CASRFNTGELFF; CDR3nt: TGCGCCAGCCGATTCAACACCGGGGAGCTGTTTTTT
v_gene: TRBV6-2/TRBV6-3; j_gene: TRBJ2-5; abundance: NA; d_gene: NA; CDR3aa: CASALRRIQETQYF; CDR3nt: TGTGCCAGCGCCCTCCGCCGGATCCAAGAGACCCAGTACTTC
v_gene: TRBV6-1; j_gene: TRBJ2-2; abundance: NA; d_gene: TRBD2; CDR3aa: CASSEMGGSYTGELFF; CDR3nt: TGTGCCAGCAGTGAAATGGGAGGGTCCTACACCGGGGAGCTGTTTTTT
v_gene: TRBV2; j_gene: TRBJ2-1; abundance: NA; d_gene: TRBD2; CDR3aa: CASKIRLAEHNEQFF; CDR3nt: TGTGCCAGCAAAATTCGACTAGCGGAACACAATGAGCAGTTCTTC
v_gene: TRBV14; j_gene: TRBJ2-3; abundance: NA; d_gene: TRBD2; CDR3aa: CASSPWVAGGPEDTQYF; CDR3nt: TGTGCCAGCAGCCCTTGGGTAGCGGGAGGGCCGGAAGATACGCAGTATTTT
v_gene: TRBV5-1; j_gene: TRBJ1-2; abundance: NA; d_gene: NA; CDR3aa: CASSLVGGPSNYGYTF; CDR3nt: TGCGCCAGCAGCTTGGTCGGCGGACCTTCTAACTATGGCTACACCTTC
v_gene: TRBV6-1; j_gene: TRBJ2-4; abundance: NA; d_gene: TRBD1; CDR3aa: CASSELAGGASKNIQYF; CDR3nt: TGTGCCAGCAGTGAATTGGCAGGGGGCGCGTCCAAAAACATTCAGTACTTC
v_gene: TRBV6-5; j_gene: TRBJ2-7; abundance: many; d_gene: NA; CDR3aa: CASSYSPTYEQYF; CDR3nt: TGTGCCAGCAGTTACTCTCCAACGTACGAGCAGTACTTC
v_gene: TRBV7-6; j_gene: TRBJ2-7; abundance: few; d_gene: TRBD2; CDR3aa: CASSFSSGSSYEQYF; CDR3nt: TGTGCCAGCAGCTTCTCAAGCGGGAGCTCCTACGAGCAGTACTTC
v_gene: TRBV6-1; j_gene: TRBJ1-1; abundance: NA; d_gene: NA; CDR3aa: CASKNKENTEAFF; CDR3nt: TGTGCCAGCAAGAACAAGGAGAACACTGAAGCTTTCTTT
v_gene: TRBV6-1; j_gene: TRBJ1-2; abundance: NA; d_gene: NA; CDR3aa: CASSPLGTANYGYTF; CDR3nt: TGTGCCAGCAGTCCGTTGGGCACCGCTAACTATGGCTACACCTTC
v_gene: TRBV18; j_gene: TRBJ2-5; abundance: many; d_gene: NA; CDR3aa: CASSPAETQYF; CDR3nt: TGTGCCAGCAGCCCCGCGGAGACCCAGTACTTC
v_gene: TRBV20-1; j_gene: TRBJ2-7; abundance: few; d_gene: TRBD1; CDR3aa: CSATPGQGELEQYF; CDR3nt: TGCAGTGCTACCCCGGGACAGGGAGAACTCGAGCAGTACTTC
v_gene: TRBV6-5; j_gene: TRBJ2-7; abundance: once; d_gene: TRBD1; CDR3aa: CASSYRGRGYEQYF; CDR3nt: TGTGCCAGCAGTTACAGGGGGCGCGGCTACGAGCAGTACTTC
v_gene: TRBV24-1; j_gene: TRBJ2-5; abundance: many; d_gene: NA; CDR3aa: CATSNGGVVETQYF; CDR3nt: TGTGCCACCAGTAATGGAGGAGTCGTTGAGACCCAGTACTTC
v_gene: TRBV6-5; j_gene: TRBJ2-7; abundance: many; d_gene: TRBD2; CDR3aa: CASSYHGLAGTYEQYF; CDR3nt: TGTGCCAGCAGTTACCACGGACTAGCGGGAACCTACGAGCAGTACTTC